Listed below are T cell receptor beta chains from one sample, sequenced in a study of shared clonotypes between healthy human individuals. Profiled with immunoSEQ multiplex PCR; TCRdb holds only in-frame clones, not every one. The table includes some 1,100,000 clones, 78% detected once. Material for sequencing was memory CD4+ T cells from PBMCs. All receptors derive from a man in his late teens or twenties in good health. Some clones in this sample may be carry-over from other donors' samples. Both conserved end residues are part of each CDR3. D genes are given only for firm matches. Part of the rows lack a size; the others show once, few, many or a class for expanded clones.

clone size	V gene	D gene	J gene	CDR3 protein	CDR3 DNA
NA	TRBV6-1	TRBD1	TRBJ1-1	CASSVDRGNTEAFF	TGTGCCAGCAGTGTAGACAGGGGGAACACTGAAGCTTTCTTT
few	TRBV28	NA	TRBJ1-4	CATEWGNSNEKLFF	TGTGCCACCGAGTGGGGGAATTCGAATGAAAAACTGTTTTTT
NA	TRBV18	NA	TRBJ2-7	CASSPAGGGEQYF	TGTGCCAGCTCACCAGCCGGAGGGGGGGAGCAGTACTTC
once	TRBV30	TRBD2	TRBJ2-3	CAWSGLAGPTDTQYF	TGTGCCTGGAGTGGCCTAGCGGGACCCACAGATACGCAGTATTTT
few	TRBV5-4	NA	TRBJ2-1	CASSSMTRSYNEQFF	TGTGCCAGCAGCTCTATGACCCGCTCCTACAATGAGCAGTTCTTC
NA	TRBV11-3	NA	TRBJ1-1	CASSRGLNTEAFF	TGTGCCAGCAGCCGGGGACTGAACACTGAAGCTTTCTTT
many	TRBV14	NA	TRBJ2-7	CASSPLTGFSYEQYF	TGTGCCAGCAGCCCTCTTACAGGCTTCTCCTACGAGCAGTACTTC
once	TRBV5-1	NA	TRBJ1-2	CASSLVGLTESGYTF	TGCGCCAGCAGCTTGGTTGGACTGACAGAGAGTGGCTACACCTTC
NA	TRBV5-1	TRBD2	TRBJ2-7	CASSLGKPGLAYEQYF	TGCGCCAGCAGCTTGGGCAAGCCGGGACTAGCCTACGAGCAGTACTTC
NA	TRBV2	NA	TRBJ2-1	CASREGVGNEQFF	TGTGCCAGCAGGGAGGGAGTGGGTAATGAGCAGTTCTTC
once	TRBV18	TRBD1	TRBJ1-2	CASSPPAGQSYGYTF	TGTGCCAGCTCACCACCGGCGGGACAGAGTTATGGCTACACCTTC
NA	TRBV2	TRBD1	TRBJ2-3	CASRWRTGEGDTQYF	TGTGCCAGCAGATGGAGGACAGGGGAGGGAGATACGCAGTATTTT
few	TRBV7-2	NA	TRBJ1-5	CASSLGTGQPQHF	TGTGCCAGCAGCTTAGGGACTGGTCAGCCCCAGCATTTT
many	TRBV7-2	TRBD1	TRBJ1-1	CASSLGFRGQRVNTEAFF	TGTGCCAGCAGCTTAGGGTTCAGGGGGCAAAGGGTGAACACTGAAGCTTTCTTT
NA	TRBV4-3	TRBD1	TRBJ2-2	CASSQGTGGEVWEGLFF	TGCGCCAGCAGCCAGGGTACAGGGGGCGAGGTCTGGGAGGGGCTGTTTTTT
NA	TRBV5-1	TRBD1	TRBJ1-2	CASSSRDSDLTRGYTF	TGCGCCAGCAGCTCGAGGGACAGCGACTTGACGCGTGGCTACACCTTC
NA	TRBV2	NA	TRBJ2-5	CASNSGGWETQYF	TGTGCCAGCAATTCGGGGGGCTGGGAGACCCAGTACTTC
NA	TRBV6-5	NA	TRBJ2-4	CASRKTLAKNIQYF	TGTGCCAGCAGGAAGACCTTAGCCAAAAACATTCAGTACTTC
NA	TRBV20-1	NA	TRBJ1-2	CSFPWGYGYTF	TGCAGTTTCCCCTGGGGCTATGGCTACACCTTC
NA	TRBV2	TRBD1	TRBJ1-1	CASSQNRGNTEAFF	TGTGCCAGCAGTCAGAACAGGGGGAACACTGAAGCTTTCTTT
NA	TRBV6-5	TRBD1	TRBJ1-2	CASSPSGQGDYGYTF	TGTGCCAGCAGCCCCTCCGGACAGGGGGACTATGGCTACACCTTC
NA	TRBV7-2	NA	TRBJ1-4	CASSQIGRSEKLFF	TGTGCCAGCAGCCAGATCGGGAGGAGTGAAAAACTGTTTTTT
few	TRBV29-1	TRBD2	TRBJ2-1	CSVDMSGTSVNEQFF	TGCAGCGTCGACATGTCCGGGACTAGTGTCAATGAGCAGTTCTTC
NA	TRBV30	NA	TRBJ2-5	CAWSAGQETQYF	TGTGCCTGGAGTGCGGGGCAAGAGACCCAGTACTTC
NA	TRBV4-1	TRBD1	TRBJ1-2	CASSQLGGIYGYTF	TGCGCCAGCAGCCAACTAGGGGGCATCTATGGCTACACCTTC
NA	TRBV27	NA	TRBJ1-2	CASSSTGAAGYTF	TGTGCCAGCAGTTCTACGGGCGCGGCTGGCTACACCTTC
once	TRBV25-1	NA	TRBJ2-5	CASSEQSGVKETQYF	TGTGCCAGCAGTGAACAAAGCGGAGTAAAAGAGACCCAGTACTTC
NA	TRBV18	NA	TRBJ1-4	CASSPRTQRGEKLFF	TGTGCCAGCTCACCACGGACGCAGAGGGGTGAAAAACTGTTTTTT
NA	TRBV6-5	TRBD2	TRBJ2-1	CASSYEGLLNGEQFF	TGTGCCAGCAGTTACGAGGGACTACTAAACGGTGAGCAGTTCTTC